The source of this T cell receptor (beta chain) is a study of blood T cells in healthy people across ages. The study's findings and limits: In older individuals, TCR beta diversity per million T cells was lower, falling roughly linearly with age. One million T cells yielded diversity estimates that were considered underestimates.

In terms of origin and age, donors were healthy Caucasian individuals from Russia aged 6 to 90. No fewer than 7 million PBMCs went into each sample. The authors ran a second PCR of about 7 to 11 cycles using a sample-barcoded 5' primer and a J-beta primer mix. MiXCR, applied by TCRdb to the 5' RACE reads, yields one record per CDR3 protein. Among around 940,000 distinct CDR3 sequences, just over 50% were seen once, and the ten largest hold roughly 23%. The CDR3 contains 15 residues. The germline CDR1 and CDR2 sequences are LNHNV and YYDKDF (reference sequence). Trimming removed 1 base at V and 2 bases at J, with 6 bases between. About this clonotype itself: Its antigen is undetermined.

This clonotype was obtained from a woman in her sixties or seventies in good health. This chain joins TRBV15 and TRBJ2-6, with D unclear. What was sequenced was blood. As DNA, the CDR3 is TGTGCCACCAGCAGAGGTAGGGCTGGGGCCAACGTCCTGACTTTC. Amino acids: CATSRGRAGANVLTF.